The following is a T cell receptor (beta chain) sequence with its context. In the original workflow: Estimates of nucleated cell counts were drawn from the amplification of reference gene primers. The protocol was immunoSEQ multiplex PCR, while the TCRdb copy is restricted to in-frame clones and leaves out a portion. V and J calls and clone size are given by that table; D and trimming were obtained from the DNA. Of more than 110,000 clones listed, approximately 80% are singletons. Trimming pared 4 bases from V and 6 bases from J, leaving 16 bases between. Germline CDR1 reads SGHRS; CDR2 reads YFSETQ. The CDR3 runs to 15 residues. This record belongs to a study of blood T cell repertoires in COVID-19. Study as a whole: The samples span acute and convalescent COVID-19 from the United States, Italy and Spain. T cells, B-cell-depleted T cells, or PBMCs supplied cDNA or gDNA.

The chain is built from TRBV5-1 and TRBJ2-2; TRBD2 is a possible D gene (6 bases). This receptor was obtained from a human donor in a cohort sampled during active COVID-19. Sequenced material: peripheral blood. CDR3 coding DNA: TGCGCCAGCAGCCGGGACTCTGGTAGTCCCGGGGAGCTGTTTTTT. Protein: CASSRDSGSPGELFF.